These 5 T cell receptor beta chains share one sample of origin, sequenced in a study of T cells in tuberculosis (dated by TCRdb to the late 2010s). The time point label, as the study defines it: new active TB diagnosis, blood taken before or within 7 days of starting treatment. The method behind the library was the immunoSEQ multiplex PCR assay. TCRdb retrieved this table from immuneACCESS and kept in-frame rearrangements only. Not all clones are present; in checked studies, unresolved V genes account for under half, and no reason is known for the remainder. This sample comprises around 33,000 clones, 92% of them detected only once. The top ten clones comprise 7% of the sample. The sample was PBMCs, taken at tuberculosis diagnosis. These receptors originate from an adult with tuberculosis. Some clones in this sample may be carry-over from other donors' samples.

The chain joins TRBV7-9 to TRBJ1-1; tentatively, D is TRBD1 (6 bases). Germline-derived CDR1 and CDR2 are SEHNR and FQNEAQ (reference sequence). The CDR3 consists of 14 residues. Trimming pared 5 bases from V and 3 bases from J, leaving 13 bases between. This CDR3 is CASSARGWDTEAFF. The CDR3, as DNA: TGTGCCAGCAGCGCCAGGGGATGGGACACTGAAGCTTTCTTT.

The V gene is TRBV15, the J gene TRBJ1-5; D unclear. The V end was cut by 5 bases, the J end by 0 bases, with 14 bases between. The CDR3 runs to 16 residues. Germline loops: CDR1 LNHNV, CDR2 YYDKDF (reference sequence). Written as DNA, the CDR3 is TGTGCCACCAGCCCCCAGAAGGGAGATAGCAATCAGCCCCAGCATTTT. It specifies CATSPQKGDSNQPQHF.

This clone is medium-sized by share. V usage is TRBV5-6 and J usage is TRBJ2-7; D perhaps matches TRBD1 (5 bases). Germline V CDR1 and CDR2: SGHDT, YYEEEE. There are 12 residues in the CDR3. V lost 1 base and J lost 5, with 7 bases in between. CDR3 sequence reads: CASSLQGNEQYF. For the CDR3, the DNA is TGTGCCAGCAGCTTGCAGGGAAACGAGCAGTACTTC.

This sequence joins TRBV9 and TRBJ2-2; D remains ambiguous. The CDR3 sequence is 15 residues long. V lost 2 bases and J 4 bases, leaving 12 bases between the germline ends. Germline CDR1 and CDR2: SGDLS and YYNGEE. The chain's CDR3 is CASSVLAETTGELFF. The CDR3 nucleotides are TGTGCCAGCAGCGTTCTGGCGGAAACCACCGGGGAGCTGTTTTTT. The full variable domain, with the rest looked up from reference TRBV9 and TRBJ2-2, is DSGVTQTPKHLITATGQRVTLRCSPRSGDLSVYWYQQSLDQGLQFLIQYYNGEERAKGNILERFSAQQFPDLHSELNLSSLELGDSALYFCASSVLAETTGELFFGEGSRLTVL.

This clone was seen a single time. The chain links TRBV5-1 to TRBJ1-6; D perhaps matches TRBD1 (6 bases). V lost 4 bases, J lost 4 bases, and 15 bases lay in between. The CDR3 loop spans 16 amino acids. Germline CDR1 SGHRS, CDR2 YFSETQ. CDR3 sequence (DNA): TGCGCCAGCAGCAATTCAGGGGTTTCTTATAATTCACCCCTCCACTTT. This sequence encodes CASSNSGVSYNSPLHF.